This entry is about one T cell receptor beta chain. Per the original data handling: Scientists estimated how many nucleated cells there were by amplifying reference gene primers. Libraries were prepared by immunoSEQ multiplex PCR; TCRdb keeps only in-frame clonotypes and omits some of them. D and trimming come from the DNA, and the V and J calls and clone size come from that table. Altogether hundreds of thousands of clones are present, 75% to 85% being singletons, with the ten largest covering 7.4%. This entry belongs to a study of blood T cell repertoires in COVID-19. Study-wide context: PBMCs, B-cell-depleted T cells, or T cells were the source of the cDNA or gDNA that made up the material.

Per germline, CDR1 SGHVS and CDR2 FQNEAQ. There are 13 residues in the CDR3. The V gene lost 1 base and the J gene lost 4 bases, with 8 bases spanning the gap. The material sequenced was peripheral blood. The chain is built from TRBV7-8 and TRBJ2-7; no clear D. This sequence was found in a woman in her forties or fifties with acute or convalescent COVID-19. The CDR3 DNA sequence: TGTGCCAGCAGCTTAGGGTCGAGGTACGAGCAGTACTTC. Encoded protein: CASSLGSRYEQYF.